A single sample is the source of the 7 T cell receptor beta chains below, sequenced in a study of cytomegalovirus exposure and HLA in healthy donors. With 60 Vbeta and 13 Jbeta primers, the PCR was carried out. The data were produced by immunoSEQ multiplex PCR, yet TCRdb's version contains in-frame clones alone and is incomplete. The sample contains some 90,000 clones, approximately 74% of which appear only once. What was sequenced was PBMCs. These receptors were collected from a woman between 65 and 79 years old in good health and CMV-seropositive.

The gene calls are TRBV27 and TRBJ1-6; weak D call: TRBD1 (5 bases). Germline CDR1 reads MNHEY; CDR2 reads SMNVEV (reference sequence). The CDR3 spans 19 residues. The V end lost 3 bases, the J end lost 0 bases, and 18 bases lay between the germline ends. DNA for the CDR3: TGTGCCAGCAGTTTGGCCCTGAGGCAGGGAAGCTCCTATAATTCACCCCTCCACTTT. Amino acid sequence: CASSLALRQGSSYNSPLHF.

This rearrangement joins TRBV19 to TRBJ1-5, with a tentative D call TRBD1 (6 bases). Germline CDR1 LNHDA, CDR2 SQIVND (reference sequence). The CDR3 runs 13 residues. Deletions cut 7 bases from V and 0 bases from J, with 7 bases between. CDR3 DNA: TGTGCCAGTACGACAGGTAGCAATCAGCCCCAGCATTTT. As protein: CASTTGSNQPQHF.

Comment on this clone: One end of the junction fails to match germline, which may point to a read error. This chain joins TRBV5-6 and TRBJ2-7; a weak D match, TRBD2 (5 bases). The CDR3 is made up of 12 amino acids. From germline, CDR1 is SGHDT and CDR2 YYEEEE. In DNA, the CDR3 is TGTGCCAGCAGCTTTCGAGACTACGAGCGGTACTTC. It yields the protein CASSFRDYERYF. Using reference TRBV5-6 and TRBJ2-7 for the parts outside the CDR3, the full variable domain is DAGVTQSPTHLIKTRGQQVTLRCSPKSGHDTVSWYQQALGQGPQFIFQYYEEEERQRGNFPDRFSGHQFPNYSSELNVNALLLGDSALYLCASSFRDYERYFGPGTRLTVT.

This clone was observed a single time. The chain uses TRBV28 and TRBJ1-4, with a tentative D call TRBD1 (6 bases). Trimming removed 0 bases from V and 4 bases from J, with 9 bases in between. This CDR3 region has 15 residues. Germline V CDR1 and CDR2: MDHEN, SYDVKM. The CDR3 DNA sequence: TGTGCCAGCAGTTTATGGGGGGCAGGTAATGAAAAACTGTTTTTT. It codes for CASSLWGAGNEKLFF.

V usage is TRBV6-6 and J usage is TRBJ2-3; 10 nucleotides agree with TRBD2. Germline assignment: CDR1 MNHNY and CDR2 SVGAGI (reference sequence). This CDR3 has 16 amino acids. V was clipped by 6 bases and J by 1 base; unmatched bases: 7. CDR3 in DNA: TGTGCCAGCAGGCAGTCAGCGGGAGGGCGCACAGATACGCAGTATTTT. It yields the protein CASRQSAGGRTDTQYF.

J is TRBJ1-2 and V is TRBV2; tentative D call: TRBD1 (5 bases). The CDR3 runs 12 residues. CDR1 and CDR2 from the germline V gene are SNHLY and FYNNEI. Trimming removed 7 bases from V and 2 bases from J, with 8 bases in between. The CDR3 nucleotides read TGTGCCAGCAAGGACACCAACTATGGCTACACCTTC. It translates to CASKDTNYGYTF.

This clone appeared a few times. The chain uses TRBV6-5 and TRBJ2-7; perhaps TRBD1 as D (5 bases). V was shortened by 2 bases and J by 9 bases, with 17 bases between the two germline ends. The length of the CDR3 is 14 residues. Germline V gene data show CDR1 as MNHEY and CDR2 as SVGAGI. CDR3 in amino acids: CASSYDRVLGAQYF. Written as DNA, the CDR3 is TGTGCCAGCAGTTACGACAGAGTCCTTGGGGCGCAGTACTTC.